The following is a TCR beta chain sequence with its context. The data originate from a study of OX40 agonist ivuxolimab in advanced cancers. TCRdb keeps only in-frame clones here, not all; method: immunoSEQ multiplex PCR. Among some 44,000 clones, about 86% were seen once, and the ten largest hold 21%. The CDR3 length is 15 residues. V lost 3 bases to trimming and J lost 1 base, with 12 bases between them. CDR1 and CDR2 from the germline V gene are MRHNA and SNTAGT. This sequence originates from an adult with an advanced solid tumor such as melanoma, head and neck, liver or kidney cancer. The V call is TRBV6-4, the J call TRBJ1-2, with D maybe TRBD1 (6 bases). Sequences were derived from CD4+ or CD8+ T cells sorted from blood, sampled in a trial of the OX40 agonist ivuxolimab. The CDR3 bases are TGTGCCAGCAGTGAAGTGGCAGGGGTTAACTATGGCTACACCTTC. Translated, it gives CASSEVAGVNYGYTF.